A selection of T cell receptor beta chains follows, all from one sample in a study of STAT5B mutations in CD4+ large granular lymphocyte leukemia. Profiled with immunoSEQ multiplex PCR; TCRdb holds only in-frame clones, not every one. The sample yields 30,000 to 35,000 clones, less than 85% seen once. Sequenced input: CD4+ T cells from blood buffy coats. Every receptor here comes from a human donor in good health. Both conserved end residues are part of each CDR3. Fields, in order: D gene, V gene, clone size, J gene, CDR3 DNA, CDR3 protein. D genes are given only for firm matches. Clone size appears in some rows only: once, few, many, or a class for an expanded clone.

d_call: NA; v_call: TRBV7-2; clone_size: few; j_call: TRBJ2-2; cdr3_nt: TGTGCCAGCAGGGGGACACCCTACACCGGGGAGCTGTTTTTT; cdr3_aa: CASRGTPYTGELFF
d_call: TRBD1; v_call: TRBV27; clone_size: NA; j_call: TRBJ1-4; cdr3_nt: TGTGCCAGCACTACGGACAGGGGTAATGAAAAACTGTTTTTT; cdr3_aa: CASTTDRGNEKLFF
d_call: TRBD2; v_call: TRBV4-1; clone_size: NA; j_call: TRBJ2-1; cdr3_nt: TGCGCCAGCAGCAATCTCGGACTAGCGGGAGTATACAATGAGCAGTTCTTC; cdr3_aa: CASSNLGLAGVYNEQFF
d_call: NA; v_call: TRBV18; clone_size: NA; j_call: TRBJ2-2; cdr3_nt: TGTGCCAGCTCCACATACGGGAGAGGAACCGGGGAGCTGTTTTTT; cdr3_aa: CASSTYGRGTGELFF
d_call: NA; v_call: TRBV6-7; clone_size: NA; j_call: TRBJ1-3; cdr3_nt: TGTGCCAGCAGCCTCGACAGGACCTCTGGAAACACCATATATTTT; cdr3_aa: CASSLDRTSGNTIYF
d_call: NA; v_call: TRBV7-3; clone_size: NA; j_call: TRBJ2-5; cdr3_nt: TGTGCCAGCAGCAAAGAGTCAGGGGGGGGAGAGACCCAGTACTTC; cdr3_aa: CASSKESGGGETQYF
d_call: TRBD2; v_call: TRBV11-3; clone_size: NA; j_call: TRBJ2-7; cdr3_nt: TGTGCCAGCAGCTTCGGACTAGCGGGCTCCTACGAGCAGTACTTC; cdr3_aa: CASSFGLAGSYEQYF
d_call: NA; v_call: TRBV15; clone_size: NA; j_call: TRBJ2-3; cdr3_nt: TGTGCCACCAGCACCACCGGGACCTTAACAGATACGCAGTATTTT; cdr3_aa: CATSTTGTLTDTQYF
d_call: NA; v_call: TRBV27; clone_size: NA; j_call: TRBJ2-7; cdr3_nt: TGTGCCAGCAGTAACCCCCATGCCGGAGGATCCTACGAGCAGTACTTC; cdr3_aa: CASSNPHAGGSYEQYF
d_call: NA; v_call: TRBV6-1; clone_size: NA; j_call: TRBJ1-2; cdr3_nt: TGTGCCAGCAGTGTTTATGGCTACACCTTC; cdr3_aa: CASSVYGYTF
d_call: NA; v_call: TRBV15; clone_size: NA; j_call: TRBJ1-5; cdr3_nt: TGTGCCACCAGCAGAGATCGGGATTGGTATGGCAATCAGCCCCAGCATTTT; cdr3_aa: CATSRDRDWYGNQPQHF
d_call: TRBD2; v_call: TRBV7-2; clone_size: NA; j_call: TRBJ2-3; cdr3_nt: TGTGCCAGCAGCTTAGCCTTAGCGGGAGGGGGCACAGATACGCAGTATTTT; cdr3_aa: CASSLALAGGGTDTQYF
d_call: NA; v_call: TRBV19; clone_size: NA; j_call: TRBJ1-2; cdr3_nt: TGTGCCAGTAGTATAGTAACCAAAAACTATGGCTACACCTTC; cdr3_aa: CASSIVTKNYGYTF
d_call: TRBD2; v_call: TRBV4-1; clone_size: NA; j_call: TRBJ2-2; cdr3_nt: TGCGCCAGCAGCCAAGATCCCCAGCGGGAGGGATCCACCGGGGAGCTGTTTTTT; cdr3_aa: CASSQDPQREGSTGELFF
d_call: TRBD1; v_call: TRBV11-3; clone_size: NA; j_call: TRBJ2-3; cdr3_nt: TGTGCCAGCAGCTTAAGTACAGGGGGCACAGATACGCAGTATTTT; cdr3_aa: CASSLSTGGTDTQYF
d_call: NA; v_call: TRBV7-9; clone_size: NA; j_call: TRBJ2-7; cdr3_nt: TGTGCCAGCAGCCCCAGCGCGGATGGCGGCGAGCAGTACTTC; cdr3_aa: CASSPSADGGEQYF
d_call: NA; v_call: TRBV4-1; clone_size: NA; j_call: TRBJ2-3; cdr3_nt: TGCGCCAGCAGCCGGGGCCGGATGGTAGCGAGCACAGATACGCAGTATTTT; cdr3_aa: CASSRGRMVASTDTQYF
d_call: NA; v_call: TRBV6-6; clone_size: NA; j_call: TRBJ1-2; cdr3_nt: TGTGCCAGCAGTCCGGGCCCTGCGGACTATGGCTACACCTTC; cdr3_aa: CASSPGPADYGYTF
d_call: TRBD2; v_call: TRBV5-1; clone_size: NA; j_call: TRBJ2-3; cdr3_nt: TGCGCCAGCAGCGTTCAGACTAGCGGGTCTACAGATACGCAGTATTTT; cdr3_aa: CASSVQTSGSTDTQYF
d_call: TRBD1; v_call: TRBV9; clone_size: NA; j_call: TRBJ1-4; cdr3_nt: TGTGCCAGCAGCGTATCCGGACAGGGAAAAGAAAAACTGTTTTTT; cdr3_aa: CASSVSGQGKEKLFF
d_call: NA; v_call: TRBV9; clone_size: NA; j_call: TRBJ2-5; cdr3_nt: TGTGCCAGCAGCGTAGAAGTCAGTGGGGAGACCCAGTACTTC; cdr3_aa: CASSVEVSGETQYF
d_call: TRBD2; v_call: TRBV9; clone_size: NA; j_call: TRBJ2-5; cdr3_nt: TGTGCCAGCAGCGTAGAGACTAGCGGCTCGTACCAAGAGACCCAGTACTTC; cdr3_aa: CASSVETSGSYQETQYF
d_call: NA; v_call: TRBV5-1; clone_size: NA; j_call: TRBJ2-1; cdr3_nt: TGCGCCAGCAGCTTGTCGTCCAGAAGCAATGAGCAGTTCTTC; cdr3_aa: CASSLSSRSNEQFF
d_call: TRBD1; v_call: TRBV7-3; clone_size: NA; j_call: TRBJ1-2; cdr3_nt: TGTGCCAGCAGCCCGGGGGCCAGGGGGAGCTATGGCTACACCTTC; cdr3_aa: CASSPGARGSYGYTF
d_call: NA; v_call: TRBV5-4; clone_size: NA; j_call: TRBJ1-2; cdr3_nt: TGTGCCAGCAGACCCATGGGGGGGATTGGGGGCTACACCTTC; cdr3_aa: CASRPMGGIGGYTF
d_call: TRBD2; v_call: TRBV2; clone_size: once; j_call: TRBJ2-5; cdr3_nt: TGTGCCAGCAGTGATGAGCGGGGCCAACAAGAGACCCAGTACTTC; cdr3_aa: CASSDERGQQETQYF
d_call: NA; v_call: TRBV27; clone_size: few; j_call: TRBJ1-6; cdr3_nt: TGTGCCAGCAGTTTATCCCGCTCCAGGGGAAGTTCACCCCTCCACTTT; cdr3_aa: CASSLSRSRGSSPLHF
d_call: NA; v_call: TRBV18; clone_size: NA; j_call: TRBJ2-7; cdr3_nt: TGTGCCAGCTCACCACGACAGGACCCCTACGAGCAGTACTTC; cdr3_aa: CASSPRQDPYEQYF
d_call: TRBD2; v_call: TRBV19; clone_size: NA; j_call: TRBJ2-5; cdr3_nt: TGTGCCAGTAGTCCCCTGTGGACTAGACTGGAGACCCAGTACTTC; cdr3_aa: CASSPLWTRLETQYF
d_call: TRBD2; v_call: TRBV6-6; clone_size: NA; j_call: TRBJ2-1; cdr3_nt: TGTGCCAGCACACCCGGCGGGGGGGCCTGGAATGAGCAGTTCTTC; cdr3_aa: CASTPGGGAWNEQFF
d_call: NA; v_call: TRBV20-1; clone_size: NA; j_call: TRBJ1-5; cdr3_nt: TGCAGTGCTAGGTCCGGCGACCCCCAGCATTTT; cdr3_aa: CSARSGDPQHF
d_call: TRBD1; v_call: TRBV5-6; clone_size: few; j_call: TRBJ1-2; cdr3_nt: TGTGCCAGCAGCCGGGACAGGGCCTATGGCTACACCTTC; cdr3_aa: CASSRDRAYGYTF
d_call: NA; v_call: TRBV5-4; clone_size: NA; j_call: TRBJ2-2; cdr3_nt: TGTGCCAGCAGCTTGGGGACGGTGAACACCGGGGAGCTGTTTTTT; cdr3_aa: CASSLGTVNTGELFF
d_call: TRBD1; v_call: TRBV11-2; clone_size: NA; j_call: TRBJ2-7; cdr3_nt: TGTGCCAGCAGCTTAGCGGACAGGGGCTACGAGCAGTACTTC; cdr3_aa: CASSLADRGYEQYF
d_call: NA; v_call: TRBV11-3; clone_size: NA; j_call: TRBJ1-3; cdr3_nt: TGTGCCAGCAGCTTAGAAAGGACCCAAATATATTTT; cdr3_aa: CASSLERTQIYF
d_call: NA; v_call: TRBV27; clone_size: NA; j_call: TRBJ2-7; cdr3_nt: TGTGCCAGCAGTCCTCCGGGCTTTGGGGTTCAGGTGCAGTACTTC; cdr3_aa: CASSPPGFGVQVQYF
d_call: NA; v_call: TRBV11-2; clone_size: few; j_call: TRBJ2-1; cdr3_nt: TGTGCCAGCAGCTCCAGCACGCAATATGAGCAGTTCTTC; cdr3_aa: CASSSSTQYEQFF
d_call: TRBD1; v_call: TRBV9; clone_size: NA; j_call: TRBJ1-1; cdr3_nt: TGTGCCAGCAGCCCCCAGACAGGGAAGAACACTGAAGCTTTCTTT; cdr3_aa: CASSPQTGKNTEAFF
d_call: NA; v_call: TRBV7-5; clone_size: NA; j_call: TRBJ2-7; cdr3_nt: TGTGCCAGAAGCTCCTCCGGGGCCTACGAGCAGTACTTC; cdr3_aa: CARSSSGAYEQYF
d_call: NA; v_call: TRBV19; clone_size: NA; j_call: TRBJ2-1; cdr3_nt: TGTGCCAGTAGCGATCCCCCAACGTTCAATGAGCAGTTCTTC; cdr3_aa: CASSDPPTFNEQFF
d_call: NA; v_call: TRBV5-1; clone_size: NA; j_call: TRBJ1-5; cdr3_nt: TGCGCCAGCAGCTTGGAGGCGATGGGAGATAGCAATCAGCCCCAGCATTTT; cdr3_aa: CASSLEAMGDSNQPQHF
d_call: TRBD2; v_call: TRBV5-1; clone_size: NA; j_call: TRBJ2-3; cdr3_nt: TGCGCCAGCAGCTTGTTGGTGCTAGCGGGAGAGGCAGATACGCAGTATTTT; cdr3_aa: CASSLLVLAGEADTQYF
d_call: NA; v_call: TRBV11-3; clone_size: NA; j_call: TRBJ2-7; cdr3_nt: TGTGCCAGCAGCCGAGTCGGGTCCTACGAGCAGTACTTC; cdr3_aa: CASSRVGSYEQYF
d_call: NA; v_call: TRBV11-2; clone_size: NA; j_call: TRBJ2-2; cdr3_nt: TGTGCCAGCAGCCCGGGACCAAACACCGGGGAGCTGTTTTTT; cdr3_aa: CASSPGPNTGELFF
d_call: TRBD1; v_call: TRBV7-9; clone_size: NA; j_call: TRBJ2-3; cdr3_nt: TGTGCCAGCAGCCGAAGGGTTAATGCTGACAGGGGGCCCACAGATACGCAGTATTTT; cdr3_aa: CASSRRVNADRGPTDTQYF
d_call: NA; v_call: TRBV7-3; clone_size: few; j_call: TRBJ1-1; cdr3_nt: TGTGCCAGCAGCTTAGGTGGTTTGAACACTGAAGCTTTCTTT; cdr3_aa: CASSLGGLNTEAFF
d_call: NA; v_call: TRBV7-9; clone_size: NA; j_call: TRBJ2-5; cdr3_nt: TGTGCCAGCAGCTCCCTCAAGGACGTTTTCCAAGAGACCCAGTACTTC; cdr3_aa: CASSSLKDVFQETQYF
d_call: NA; v_call: TRBV29-1; clone_size: NA; j_call: TRBJ2-5; cdr3_nt: TGCAGCGTTGAAGAGGCTTGGCGGGGAAACTCTGGGGAGACCCAGTACTTC; cdr3_aa: CSVEEAWRGNSGETQYF
d_call: TRBD2; v_call: TRBV6-1; clone_size: NA; j_call: TRBJ2-1; cdr3_nt: TGTGCCAGCAGGACTAGCGGGGTGAATGAGCAGTTCTTC; cdr3_aa: CASRTSGVNEQFF
d_call: NA; v_call: TRBV7-2; clone_size: NA; j_call: TRBJ1-1; cdr3_nt: TGTGCCAGCAGCTTGGGGCTCGGGGGGTACACTGAAGCTTTCTTT; cdr3_aa: CASSLGLGGYTEAFF
d_call: NA; v_call: TRBV2; clone_size: NA; j_call: TRBJ1-5; cdr3_nt: TGTGCCAGCAACGCACCCGAAGGACAGCCCCAGCATTTT; cdr3_aa: CASNAPEGQPQHF
d_call: TRBD1; v_call: TRBV7-2; clone_size: NA; j_call: TRBJ2-5; cdr3_nt: TGTGCCAGCAGCTTAGTCTGGGACAGGGGGCGCGAGACCCAGTACTTC; cdr3_aa: CASSLVWDRGRETQYF
d_call: NA; v_call: TRBV7-8; clone_size: NA; j_call: TRBJ1-1; cdr3_nt: TGTGCCAGCAGCCCCCGGGGGAACACTGAAGCTTTCTTT; cdr3_aa: CASSPRGNTEAFF
d_call: NA; v_call: TRBV5-1; clone_size: NA; j_call: TRBJ2-3; cdr3_nt: TGCGCCAGCAGCTTGGCAACTAGCACAGATACGCAGTATTTT; cdr3_aa: CASSLATSTDTQYF
d_call: NA; v_call: TRBV7-9; clone_size: NA; j_call: TRBJ2-2; cdr3_nt: TGTGCCAGCAGCTTTTCTTTCGGACTCGGGGAGCTGTTTTTT; cdr3_aa: CASSFSFGLGELFF
d_call: NA; v_call: TRBV7-2; clone_size: NA; j_call: TRBJ1-2; cdr3_nt: TGTGCCAGCAGCTACCTTCCTGACTATGGCTACACCTTC; cdr3_aa: CASSYLPDYGYTF
d_call: TRBD2; v_call: TRBV9; clone_size: once; j_call: TRBJ2-5; cdr3_nt: TGTGCCAGCAGCGTAGGTGGAGTAGCGGGAGGGCACGAGACCCAGTACTTC; cdr3_aa: CASSVGGVAGGHETQYF